The 17 T cell receptor beta chains reported below all come from one sample, sequenced in a study of cytomegalovirus exposure and HLA in healthy donors. The PCR used 60 Vbeta and 13 Jbeta primers. TCRdb keeps only in-frame clones here, not all; method: immunoSEQ multiplex PCR. Among around 100,000 clones listed, 55% to 70% were seen once. Specimen: PBMCs. These receptors were collected from a woman aged 25-40 years in good health and CMV-seronegative.

V is TRBV6-1 and J is TRBJ2-7; possibly TRBD2 for D (6 bases). This CDR3 contains 14 residues. CDR1 is MNHNS and CDR2 is SASEGT in the germline V gene. Trimming cost V 5 bases and J 2 bases, with 13 bases left between them. In DNA form, the CDR3 reads TGTGCCAGCAGTATAGGCGGGAATACCTACGAGCAGTACTTC. This gives the protein CASSIGGNTYEQYF.

This clone was found a few times. V and J are TRBV15 and TRBJ2-5, with D perhaps TRBD2 (5 bases). V lost 0 bases, J lost 5 bases, and 13 bases lay in between. The CDR3 consists of 15 residues. Germline CDR1 reads LNHNV; CDR2 reads YYDKDF (reference sequence). CDR3 nucleotide sequence: TGTGCCACCAGCAGAGATAAGGTTGGCGGGGAGACCCAGTACTTC. Protein product: CATSRDKVGGETQYF.

This chain joins TRBV2 and TRBJ2-5; TRBD2 matches at 13 bases. V lost 6 bases and J lost 6; bases outside the gene matches: 4. The germline V gene encodes CDR1 SNHLY and CDR2 FYNNEI. The CDR3 extends over 14 amino acids. CDR3 DNA: TGTGCCAGCAGCCCGGGACTAGCGGGGCAGACCCAGTACTTC. It encodes CASSPGLAGQTQYF.

This clone was observed once. The chain employs TRBV5-1 and TRBJ2-1; D is possibly TRBD1 (6 bases). Trimming left V 4 bases short and J 3 bases short, with 17 bases between. The CDR3 is made up of 16 amino acids. Germline assignment: CDR1 SGHRS and CDR2 YFSETQ. The CDR3 loop is CASSPGATRDYNEQFF. The CDR3 nucleotides are TGCGCCAGCAGCCCAGGGGCCACCCGTGACTACAATGAGCAGTTCTTC.

The chain links TRBV7-9 to TRBJ1-3; D gene ambiguous. The CDR3 is made up of 16 amino acids. The V gene lost 6 bases and the J gene lost 1 base, with 16 bases spanning the gap. Per germline, CDR1 SEHNR and CDR2 FQNEAQ (reference sequence). This CDR3 reads CASSPLGGDSGNTIYF. In DNA form, the CDR3 reads TGTGCCAGCAGTCCCCTCGGCGGGGATTCTGGAAACACCATATATTTT.

CDR3 DNA: TGTGCCAGCTCACCAGTCGGAGCAGGGTCACAAGAGACCCAGTACTTC. Translation: CASSPVGAGSQETQYF. The genes are TRBV18 and TRBJ2-5; D possibly corresponds to TRBD1 (5 bases). There are 16 residues in the CDR3. From germline, CDR1 is KGHSH and CDR2 LQKENI. Trimming took off 2 bases at V and 2 bases at J, with 15 bases between the two ends. The whole variable domain, remainder taken from reference TRBV18 and TRBJ2-5, is NAGVMQNPRHLVRRRGQEARLRCSPMKGHSHVYWYRQLPEEGLKFMVYLQKENIIDESGMPKERFSAEFPKEGPSILRIQQVVRGDSAAYFCASSPVGAGSQETQYFGPGTRLLVL.

This clone turned up a few times. The chain is built from TRBV10-3 and TRBJ2-1; no firm D call. This CDR3 is built from 16 residues. Germline V gene lookup returns CDR1 ENHRY and CDR2 SYGVKD. V was shortened by 3 bases and J by 10 bases, with 22 bases between the two germline ends. CDR3 DNA: TGTGCCATCAGTGACCCAACGCGACCCAGAGGTGGAGAGCAGTTCTTC. Translated, it gives CAISDPTRPRGGEQFF.

This chain uses TRBV5-1 with TRBJ2-3; 10 nucleotides match TRBD2. V trimming: 4 bases; J trimming: 1 base; junction bases outside the gene matches: 6. This CDR3 spans 16 amino acids. Germline lookup yields CDR1 SGHRS and CDR2 YFSETQ. The CDR3 reads CASSPALAGGTDTQYF. The CDR3 region has the DNA TGCGCCAGCAGCCCGGCCCTAGCGGGAGGCACAGATACGCAGTATTTT.

The rearrangement links TRBV11-3 to TRBJ2-3, with 7 bases lining up with TRBD2. The trim removed 3 bases at V and 0 bases at J, leaving 0 bases unmatched. This CDR3 spans 14 amino acids. Germline loops: CDR1 SGHNT, CDR2 YENEEA. CDR3 bases: TGTGCCAGCAGCTTTAGCGGGAGCACAGATACGCAGTATTTT. Translation: CASSFSGSTDTQYF.

This sequence joins TRBV28 and TRBJ2-1, with 8 positions matching TRBD2. From germline, CDR1 is MDHEN and CDR2 SYDVKM. Losses at the gene ends were 6 bases for V and 5 bases for J; bases not matched to a gene: 9. The CDR3 spans 15 residues. For the CDR3, the DNA is TGTGCCAGCAGCAGTAGCGGGATTACGAACAATGAGCAGTTCTTC. This translates into CASSSSGITNNEQFF.

The chain combines TRBV13 with TRBJ1-2; TRBD1 might be the D (6 bases). Germline lookup yields CDR1 PRHDT and CDR2 FYEKMQ (reference sequence). This CDR3 has 15 residues. Trimming pared 1 base from V and 4 bases from J, leaving 13 bases between. CDR3 bases: TGTGCCAGCAGCTTAGAGGGGCAGGGGACCTATGGCTACACCTTC. Translation: CASSLEGQGTYGYTF.

The CDR3 loop reads CASSPGLYLPYEQYF. CDR3 in DNA: TGCGCCAGCAGCCCGGGACTCTACTTACCCTACGAGCAGTACTTC. The genes are TRBV4-1 and TRBJ2-7; tentative D call: TRBD2 (6 bases). V lost 4 bases, J lost 2 bases, and 15 bases lay in between. CDR1 is MGHRA and CDR2 is YSYEKL in the germline V gene. The length of the CDR3 is 15 residues.

There are a few counts of this clone. This chain connects TRBV2 to TRBJ2-5; TRBD1 matches 9 bases. V was clipped by 5 bases and J by 5 bases; unmatched bases: 9. Germline-derived CDR1 and CDR2 are SNHLY and FYNNEI. The CDR3 covers 15 residues. The CDR3 DNA reads as TGTGCCAGCAGTCCCCAGGGACAGGGTGGTGAGACCCAGTACTTC. Translation: CASSPQGQGGETQYF.

The gene calls are TRBV28 and TRBJ1-1; the match to TRBD1 covers 8 bases. This CDR3 has 18 amino acids. The V gene's germline CDR1 is MDHEN and CDR2 SYDVKM. The trim removed 6 bases at V and 2 bases at J, leaving 17 bases unmatched. CDR3 protein: CASRPGTGGYPRNTEAFF. The CDR3 DNA reads TGTGCCAGCAGACCCGGGACAGGCGGTTACCCCCGAAACACTGAAGCTTTCTTT.

This clone was seen more than once but under ten times. The rearrangement links TRBV15 to TRBJ1-2; D gene ambiguous. The germline V gene encodes CDR1 LNHNV and CDR2 YYDKDF (reference sequence). The CDR3 runs 14 residues. Trimming cost V 5 bases and J 3 bases, with 13 bases left between them. CDR3 region: CATSFGTVDYGYTF. CDR3 DNA: TGTGCCACCAGCTTTGGTACGGTAGACTATGGCTACACCTTC.

The rearrangement uses TRBV5-1 and TRBJ2-3; 9 bases line up with TRBD2. The CDR3 totals 16 residues. CDR1 is SGHRS and CDR2 is YFSETQ in the germline V gene. Trimming at V came to 7 bases and at J to 1 base, leaving 10 bases not matched to a gene. The CDR3, as DNA: TGCGCCAGCTCTCCAATGTTAGCGGGAGGCACAGATACGCAGTATTTT. Its protein product is CASSPMLAGGTDTQYF. The full variable domain, rest sourced from reference TRBV5-1 and TRBJ2-3, is KAGVTQTPRYLIKTRGQQVTLSCSPISGHRSVSWYQQTPGQGLQFLFEYFSETQRNKGNFPGRFSGRQFSNSRSEMNVSTLELGDSALYLCASSPMLAGGTDTQYFGPGTRLTVL.

The CDR3 spells CASSLSSQNEQFF. The CDR3 bases are TGTGCCAGCAGCCTTAGCTCCCAAAATGAGCAGTTCTTC. This chain links TRBV6-1 with TRBJ2-1, with D unresolved. Looked up from germline, CDR1 is MNHNS and CDR2 is SASEGT. The CDR3 length is 13 residues. V lost 6 bases and J 7 bases, leaving 13 bases between the germline ends.